The clone carrying this T cell receptor (beta chain) was seen a few times. Its specificity is unknown. This entry comes from a study of T-cell reconstitution after alpha-beta-depleted transplantation in children. Whole-study results and caveats: It was surviving recipient T cells and thymic progenitors that gave some patients high TCRbeta diversity at day 60. In patients about two months after transplant, alpha-beta T cells reportedly arose from several hundred expanded graft clones. T cells produced anew were the main source of T-cell counts and diversity one year after transplant.

Trimming shortened V by 3 bases and J by 3 bases, and 6 bases separated the two germline ends. Germline V gene data show CDR1 as SQVTM and CDR2 as ANQGSEA. This CDR3 contains 11 residues. A library of TCRbeta sequences, prepared with unique molecular identifiers, was generated. MiXCR, applied by TCRdb to the PCR reads, yields one record per CDR3 protein. Among some 440,000 distinct CDR3 sequences listed, 15% to 20% were seen once. The TCR was taken from a boy under three years old who had a stem cell transplant for Wiskott-Aldrich syndrome, so the T cells may come from the graft donor. The genes are TRBV29-1 and TRBJ2-7; D not certain. This material consisted of PBMCs, mostly from graft donor cells, taken 360 days after TCRalphabeta/CD19-depleted stem cell transplant. CDR3 nucleotides: TGCAGCGTTGATTTCGGCTACGAGCAGTACTTC. Translated, it gives CSVDFGYEQYF.